The rows below give T cell receptor beta chains drawn from one sample of a study of beta chain features in type 1 diabetes. Profiled with immunoSEQ multiplex PCR; TCRdb holds only in-frame clones, not every one. The repertoire holds roughly 170,000 clones, with more than 10% as singletons. The sequenced material came from central memory CD4+ T cells from blood. All receptors come from a woman under 30 in good health. The CDR3 runs from the conserved cysteine through the conserved F or W. The D gene is left open where the match is weak. The size field is filled for only some rows; it gives once, few, many or a size class.

CDR3	DNA	V	D	J	size
CAWIVETEAFF	TGTGCCTGGATAGTAGAGACTGAAGCTTTCTTT	TRBV30	.	TRBJ1-1	.
CASSLPGLAGVETQYF	TGTGCCAGCAGTTTACCGGGACTAGCGGGAGTAGAGACCCAGTACTTC	TRBV27	TRBD2	TRBJ2-5	.
CASSFTQLSSYNEQFF	TGTGCCAGCAGTTTTACACAATTAAGCTCCTACAATGAGCAGTTCTTC	TRBV28	.	TRBJ2-1	.
CASNARLEETQYF	TGCGCCAGCAACGCCCGGTTAGAAGAGACCCAGTACTTC	TRBV10-1	.	TRBJ2-5	few
CASSSGQGLPQHF	TGCGCCAGCAGCTCGGGACAGGGGTTGCCCCAGCATTTT	TRBV5-1	TRBD1	TRBJ1-5	.
CASSSFTGGNYGYTF	TGTGCCAGCAGTTCCTTTACAGGGGGGAACTATGGCTACACCTTC	TRBV28	TRBD1	TRBJ1-2	.
CASSLDSGDKAFF	TGTGCCAGCAGCTTAGATTCCGGGGACAAAGCTTTCTTT	TRBV7-3	.	TRBJ1-1	.
CASSPRQLNTEAFF	TGTGCCAGCAGTCCGCGACAGTTGAACACTGAAGCTTTCTTT	TRBV2	.	TRBJ1-1	few
CASSLDGYQPQHF	TGTGCCAGCAGCTTAGACGGGTATCAGCCCCAGCATTTT	TRBV11-2	.	TRBJ1-5	few
CASSLHGGYNEQFF	TGTGCCAGCAGTTTACACGGGGGGTACAATGAGCAGTTCTTC	TRBV28	TRBD2	TRBJ2-1	.
CASSPRASLYEQYF	TGTGCCAGCAGCCCCAGGGCGAGCCTCTACGAGCAGTACTTC	TRBV7-2	.	TRBJ2-7	few
CASSQLSEQFF	TGTGCCAGCAGCCAACTAAGCGAGCAGTTCTTC	TRBV14	.	TRBJ2-1	few
CASSLPLGQENEQYF	TGTGCCAGCAGTTTACCCCTCGGACAGGAAAACGAGCAGTACTTC	TRBV28	TRBD1	TRBJ2-7	.
CASSQDLPSGSMGTDTQYF	TGCGCCAGCAGCCAAGATCTGCCTAGCGGGAGTATGGGGACAGATACGCAGTATTTT	TRBV4-3	TRBD2	TRBJ2-3	few
CSGLAGVRETQYF	TGCAGCGGACTAGCGGGAGTCAGAGAGACCCAGTACTTC	TRBV29-1	TRBD2	TRBJ2-5	few
CASSYVVGQGGGYTF	TGTGCCAGCAGTTACGTAGTAGGACAGGGCGGTGGCTACACCTTC	TRBV6-5	TRBD1	TRBJ1-2	few
CASTPAGGLETQYF	TGTGCCAGCACCCCGGCGGGAGGGCTGGAGACCCAGTACTTC	TRBV7-2	TRBD2	TRBJ2-5	.
CAITPAGGGTQYF	TGTGCCATCACCCCAGCCGGAGGAGGGACCCAGTACTTC	TRBV10-3	.	TRBJ2-5	few
CASSESRNEKLFF	TGTGCCAGCAGCGAGAGCCGTAATGAAAAACTGTTTTTT	TRBV9	.	TRBJ1-4	few
CASSWAWRGYTF	TGTGCCAGCAGTTGGGCCTGGCGTGGCTACACCTTC	TRBV7-9	.	TRBJ1-2	few
CASSLWERFTDTQYF	TGTGCCAGCAGCTTATGGGAGCGGTTCACAGATACGCAGTATTTT	TRBV11-2	.	TRBJ2-3	few
CASSRQGSNTEAFF	TGTGCCAGCAGCCGACAGGGGTCGAACACTGAAGCTTTCTTT	TRBV9	TRBD1	TRBJ1-1	.
CASSRFPSGGSRNEQFF	TGTGCCAGCAGCCGTTTTCCTAGCGGGGGGAGTCGGAATGAGCAGTTCTTC	TRBV11-1	TRBD2	TRBJ2-1	.
CASTQTGWVSGDTQYF	TGCGCCAGCACCCAGACAGGGTGGGTTTCGGGGGATACGCAGTATTTT	TRBV4-1	TRBD1	TRBJ2-3	few
CASSLDSGSYDTGELFF	TGTGCCAGCAGCTTAGACAGCGGGAGCTACGACACCGGGGAGCTGTTTTTT	TRBV11-2	TRBD2	TRBJ2-2	.
CASSYSTTGNEKLFF	TGTGCCAGCAGTTACTCGACAACAGGGAATGAAAAACTGTTTTTT	TRBV6-5	.	TRBJ1-4	few
CASSQDATPGADTQYF	TGCGCCAGCAGCCAAGATGCAACCCCAGGGGCAGATACGCAGTATTTT	TRBV4-1	.	TRBJ2-3	.
CASSYSPTSGRVKRETQYF	TGTGCCAGCAGTTACTCCCCGACTAGCGGGAGGGTAAAGAGGGAGACCCAGTACTTC	TRBV6-8	TRBD2	TRBJ2-5	.
CASSVSGGPYEQYF	TGCGCCAGCAGCGTAAGCGGTGGGCCCTACGAGCAGTACTTC	TRBV5-1	.	TRBJ2-7	.
CASSRDRGTYEQYF	TGCGCCAGCAGCCGGGACAGGGGAACCTACGAGCAGTACTTC	TRBV4-1	TRBD1	TRBJ2-7	few
CASYTAVGQPQHF	TGTGCCAGCTATACGGCGGTTGGGCAGCCCCAGCATTTT	TRBV28	.	TRBJ1-5	.
CASSYSSGTSGRREQFF	TGTGCCAGCAGTTACAGTTCCGGGACTAGCGGGAGACGGGAGCAGTTCTTC	TRBV2	TRBD2	TRBJ2-1	few
CASSLVERDPYEQYF	TGCGCCAGCAGCTTGGTAGAGCGGGATCCCTACGAGCAGTACTTC	TRBV5-1	TRBD2	TRBJ2-7	few
CASSPGQGASLANVLTF	TGTGCCAGCAGTCCGGGACAGGGGGCTTCTCTGGCCAACGTCCTGACTTTC	TRBV2	TRBD1	TRBJ2-6	.
CASSTDRGDHPNYGYTF	TGTGCCAGCAGCACCGACAGGGGGGACCATCCTAACTATGGCTACACCTTC	TRBV21-1	.	TRBJ1-2	.
CASSLGHQNTEAFF	TGTGCCAGCAGCTTGGGACACCAGAACACTGAAGCTTTCTTT	TRBV7-3	.	TRBJ1-1	few
CASSEGNRGRTGELFF	TGTGCCAGCAGCGAGGGAAACAGGGGGCGGACCGGGGAGCTGTTTTTT	TRBV7-9	TRBD1	TRBJ2-2	.
CATSRAVTGFPQPQHF	TGTGCCACCAGCAGGGCGGTTACAGGGTTCCCTCAGCCCCAGCATTTT	TRBV15	.	TRBJ1-5	few
CAWSLPGERRSYEQYF	TGTGCCTGGAGTTTGCCAGGGGAGCGTCGCTCCTACGAGCAGTACTTC	TRBV30	.	TRBJ2-7	.
CASSTGLAGGTEQFF	TGTGCCAGCAGCACGGGACTAGCGGGAGGAACTGAGCAGTTCTTC	TRBV7-8	TRBD2	TRBJ2-1	few
CATSRDIGQPQHF	TGTGCCACCAGCAGAGATATCGGGCAGCCCCAGCATTTT	TRBV15	.	TRBJ1-5	few
CSVERGASYNEQFF	TGCAGCGTTGAACGGGGGGCTTCCTACAATGAGCAGTTCTTC	TRBV29-1	.	TRBJ2-1	few
CASGGLAGKGNEQFF	TGTGCCAGCGGGGGGTTGGCGGGAAAGGGAAATGAGCAGTTCTTC	TRBV11-2	.	TRBJ2-1	.
CASSPPSSGSLYEQYF	TGTGCCAGCAGTCCCCCATCTAGCGGGAGTCTATACGAGCAGTACTTC	TRBV28	TRBD2	TRBJ2-7	.
CASMTGVYTEAFF	TGTGCCAGCATGACAGGTGTGTACACTGAAGCTTTCTTT	TRBV27	.	TRBJ1-1	.
CASSPGQGEDGYTF	TGTGCCAGCAGCCCCGGACAGGGGGAAGATGGCTACACCTTC	TRBV7-6	TRBD1	TRBJ1-2	.
CASSYQQGYEQYF	TGTGCCAGCAGTTACCAACAGGGGTACGAGCAGTACTTC	TRBV6-6	TRBD1	TRBJ2-7	.
CASSFTGGVQPQHF	TGTGCCAGCAGTTTCACAGGGGGAGTTCAGCCCCAGCATTTT	TRBV28	TRBD1	TRBJ1-5	few
CASAASGKGADTQYF	TGTGCCAGCGCGGCTAGCGGGAAAGGGGCAGATACGCAGTATTTT	TRBV28	TRBD2	TRBJ2-3	.
CASNSERALNREQYF	TGTGCCAGCAATTCCGAGCGGGCCTTAAATCGCGAGCAGTACTTC	TRBV2	.	TRBJ2-7	.
CASSPAVGHTNYGYTF	TGTGCCAGCAGCCCCGCGGTTGGACACACTAACTATGGCTACACCTTC	TRBV7-2	.	TRBJ1-2	.
CAWSSSADTQYF	TGTGCCTGGAGTTCTAGCGCAGATACGCAGTATTTT	TRBV30	.	TRBJ2-3	few
CASSQDPRRGNTIYF	TGTGCCAGCAGTCAAGATCCACGGAGAGGGAACACCATATATTTT	TRBV14	.	TRBJ1-3	few